The rows below give T cell receptor beta chains drawn from one sample of a study of T cell responses to AZD1222 COVID-19 vaccine. Generated by immunoSEQ multiplex PCR, the TCRdb table keeps only in-frame clones and is missing some. Of 150,000 or so clones listed, roughly 93% are singletons. Here the sequenced sample was peripheral blood, taken on day 0 of MenACWY control vaccination. The receptor set was obtained from an adult in good health. Each CDR3 is given with its conserved first and last residue. D genes are given only for firm matches. Clone size is shown for a subset of rows, as once, few, many or a class of expanded clone.

TRBJ1-1,few,TRBD1,TRBV5-1,CASSPGQTVNLNTEAFF,TGCGCCAGCAGCCCGGGACAGACGGTCAACTTGAACACTGAAGCTTTCTTT
TRBJ1-4,.,.,TRBV28,CASSAVKTSGREKLFF,TGTGCCAGCAGTGCTGTTAAAACAAGTGGGCGTGAAAAACTGTTTTTT
TRBJ2-3,.,TRBD2,TRBV5-1,CASSFSSGRAGVADTQYF,TGCGCCAGCAGCTTTTCTAGCGGGAGGGCTGGTGTTGCAGATACGCAGTATTTT
TRBJ1-4,once,TRBD1,TRBV28,CASNEQGAATNEKLFF,TGTGCCAGCAATGAACAGGGGGCCGCAACTAATGAAAAACTGTTTTTT
TRBJ2-7,.,.,TRBV6-2/TRBV6-3,CASSYALLPYEQYF,TGTGCCAGCAGTTACGCCCTCTTACCCTACGAGCAGTACTTC
TRBJ2-1,.,TRBD2,TRBV27,CASSYSGLAEIYNEQFF,TGTGCCAGCAGTTACTCAGGACTAGCGGAAATCTACAATGAGCAGTTCTTC
TRBJ1-3,.,.,TRBV2,CASSGQTSGNTIYF,TGTGCCAGCAGTGGACAGACCTCTGGAAACACCATATATTTT
TRBJ1-2,.,.,TRBV6-1,CASSEWAGTGANYGYTF,TGTGCCAGCAGTGAATGGGCAGGGACCGGGGCTAACTATGGCTACACCTTC
TRBJ1-3,.,.,TRBV28,CASSALSSGNTIYF,TGTGCCAGCAGTGCACTGAGCTCTGGAAACACCATATATTTT
TRBJ2-7,.,.,TRBV7-2,CASSRRVGSYEQYF,TGTGCCAGCAGTCGGAGGGTGGGGTCCTACGAGCAGTACTTC
TRBJ2-5,.,.,TRBV28,CASSLTGGGETQYF,TGTGCCAGCAGTTTAACTGGGGGTGGTGAGACCCAGTACTTC